This T cell receptor (beta chain) is drawn from a study of blood T cell repertoires in COVID-19. At the level of the study: Specimens from acute and convalescent COVID-19 originated in the United States, Italy and Spain. PBMCs, B-cell-depleted T cells, or T cells provided the cDNA or gDNA that made up the material.

In the original workflow: Amplified reference gene primers provided the basis for estimating nucleated cell counts. Assay used: immunoSEQ multiplex PCR; TCRdb lists only in-frame clones, some missing. V, J and clone size reflect that table, while D and trimming were determined from the DNA. The top ten hold under 2.5% of the sample, which has roughly 250,000 clones, about 90% seen once. The CDR3 is made up of 15 amino acids. V was cut by 7 bases and J by 3 bases, with 13 bases left in between. CDR1 and CDR2 from the germline V gene are MNHEY and SMNVEV (reference sequence). This receptor was obtained from a woman in her 50s with acute or convalescent COVID-19. J is TRBJ1-6 and V is TRBV27; D remains ambiguous. Material: peripheral blood. The CDR3 nucleotides read TGTGCCAGCACCTCCACAGAGATCTATAATTCACCCCTCCACTTT. This sequence encodes CASTSTEIYNSPLHF.